These T cell receptor beta chains were read from a single sample in a study of CD8+ T cells in alopecia areata. TCRdb keeps only in-frame clones here, not all; method: immunoSEQ multiplex PCR. The sample yields about 220,000 clones, under 75% seen once. The source was CD4+ T cells sorted from blood, collected at week 4, from a patient treated with tofacitinib. Source of these receptors: a human donor with alopecia areata. The CDR3 runs from the conserved cysteine through the conserved F or W. A D gene is named only where the DNA matches it firmly. For some rows the clone size is stated as once, few or many, or as a class when expanded; others skip it.

cdr3_nt: TGCAGCGCTTTAGCGGGGGGAAGGACAGATACGCAGTATTTT; cdr3_aa: CSALAGGRTDTQYF; d_call: TRBD2; j_call: TRBJ2-3; v_call: TRBV29-1; clone_size: once
cdr3_nt: TGCAGCGTTAGCCCGGGACACCAAGAGACCCAGTACTTC; cdr3_aa: CSVSPGHQETQYF; d_call: -; j_call: TRBJ2-5; v_call: TRBV29-1; clone_size: -
cdr3_nt: TGCAGTGCTACCACCTACAATGAGCAGTTCTTC; cdr3_aa: CSATTYNEQFF; d_call: -; j_call: TRBJ2-1; v_call: TRBV20-1; clone_size: -
cdr3_nt: TGCGCCAGCAGCCCGAGGTCGGGGGATACGCAGTATTTT; cdr3_aa: CASSPRSGDTQYF; d_call: -; j_call: TRBJ2-3; v_call: TRBV5-1; clone_size: -
cdr3_nt: TGTGCCAGCCACGTAAGCGGGGGCAGCACAGATACGCAGTATTTT; cdr3_aa: CASHVSGGSTDTQYF; d_call: TRBD2; j_call: TRBJ2-3; v_call: TRBV19; clone_size: few
cdr3_nt: TGTGCCAGCAGCGCGGACCGAACCTCTAACAATGAGCAGTTCTTC; cdr3_aa: CASSADRTSNNEQFF; d_call: -; j_call: TRBJ2-1; v_call: TRBV2; clone_size: -
cdr3_nt: TGCAGCGTTGAAAGTTGTCCCAAGGAGAGCAATCAGCCCCAGCATTTT; cdr3_aa: CSVESCPKESNQPQHF; d_call: -; j_call: TRBJ1-5; v_call: TRBV29-1; clone_size: -
cdr3_nt: TGCGCCAGCAGCCAAAGGACAGGGGCGAACTCTGGGGCCAACGTCCTGACTTTC; cdr3_aa: CASSQRTGANSGANVLTF; d_call: TRBD1; j_call: TRBJ2-6; v_call: TRBV4-3; clone_size: -
cdr3_nt: TGTGCCAGCAGCGTAGCTAGTGGACAGGGGATCAACACTGAAGCTTTCTTT; cdr3_aa: CASSVASGQGINTEAFF; d_call: TRBD1; j_call: TRBJ1-1; v_call: TRBV9; clone_size: once
cdr3_nt: TGTGCCAGCAGCTTGTTACCCCCTGAAGCTTTCTTT; cdr3_aa: CASSLLPPEAFF; d_call: -; j_call: TRBJ1-1; v_call: TRBV7-2; clone_size: -
cdr3_nt: TGCGCCAGCAGCCAAGCAGTCGGGGGATACGAGCAGTACTTC; cdr3_aa: CASSQAVGGYEQYF; d_call: -; j_call: TRBJ2-7; v_call: TRBV4-3; clone_size: -
cdr3_nt: TGTGCCTGGGCTAGGGACTCCTACGAGCAGTACTTC; cdr3_aa: CAWARDSYEQYF; d_call: -; j_call: TRBJ2-7; v_call: TRBV30; clone_size: -
cdr3_nt: TGTGCCAGCAGGAAGGCGGTAGGGGTCCTGACTTTC; cdr3_aa: CASRKAVGVLTF; d_call: -; j_call: TRBJ2-6; v_call: TRBV2; clone_size: -
cdr3_nt: TGTGCCAGCAGCGCAGGGACAGTCTCCTACGAGCAGTACTTC; cdr3_aa: CASSAGTVSYEQYF; d_call: TRBD1; j_call: TRBJ2-7; v_call: TRBV9; clone_size: -
cdr3_nt: TGCGCCAGCAGCCATATGAATTCACCCCTCCACTTT; cdr3_aa: CASSHMNSPLHF; d_call: -; j_call: TRBJ1-6; v_call: TRBV5-1; clone_size: many
cdr3_nt: TGTGCCTGGAGCAGGGCTGGGGCCAACGTCCTGACTTTC; cdr3_aa: CAWSRAGANVLTF; d_call: -; j_call: TRBJ2-6; v_call: TRBV30; clone_size: -
cdr3_nt: -; cdr3_aa: CAWGPGTGRRTF; d_call: -; j_call: TRBJ1-2; v_call: TRBV30; clone_size: -
cdr3_nt: TGTGCCAGCAGCCAAGGAGAGGCGGAGACCCAGTACTTC; cdr3_aa: CASSQGEAETQYF; d_call: -; j_call: TRBJ2-5; v_call: TRBV14; clone_size: -
cdr3_nt: TGTGCCAGCAGCTTGACAGGGGGCTCCTACAATGAGCAGTTCTTC; cdr3_aa: CASSLTGGSYNEQFF; d_call: TRBD1; j_call: TRBJ2-1; v_call: TRBV7-2; clone_size: -
cdr3_nt: TGTGCCAGCAGCATAAATTTAGCGGATACGCAGTATTTT; cdr3_aa: CASSINLADTQYF; d_call: -; j_call: TRBJ2-3; v_call: TRBV11-2; clone_size: -
cdr3_nt: TGTGCCAGCAGTGATTTGTGGGGCCGCGGAACTGAAGCTTTCTTT; cdr3_aa: CASSDLWGRGTEAFF; d_call: -; j_call: TRBJ1-1; v_call: TRBV25-1; clone_size: -
cdr3_nt: TGTGCCAGCAGTTTACTAGCTACCTACAATGAGCAGTTCTTC; cdr3_aa: CASSLLATYNEQFF; d_call: -; j_call: TRBJ2-1; v_call: TRBV27; clone_size: -
cdr3_nt: TGTGCCAGTAGTATAGTGGAGAATCAGCCCCAGCATTTT; cdr3_aa: CASSIVENQPQHF; d_call: -; j_call: TRBJ1-5; v_call: TRBV19; clone_size: few
cdr3_nt: TGTGCCAGCAGCGCGAGGGGGGTGGGAAACACTGAAGCTTTCTTT; cdr3_aa: CASSARGVGNTEAFF; d_call: -; j_call: TRBJ1-1; v_call: TRBV11-2; clone_size: few
cdr3_nt: TGTGCCAGCAGCTTAAATCCTAGCGGGGGTACAGATACGCAGTATTTT; cdr3_aa: CASSLNPSGGTDTQYF; d_call: TRBD2; j_call: TRBJ2-3; v_call: TRBV7-6; clone_size: -
cdr3_nt: TGTGCCAGCAGACGTACAGGTTCTGGGGCCAACGTCCTGACTTTC; cdr3_aa: CASRRTGSGANVLTF; d_call: -; j_call: TRBJ2-6; v_call: TRBV5-4; clone_size: -
cdr3_nt: TGTGCCAGCAGACAGGGTACCGGGGAGCTGTTTTTT; cdr3_aa: CASRQGTGELFF; d_call: -; j_call: TRBJ2-2; v_call: TRBV27; clone_size: -
cdr3_nt: TGTGCCAGCAGCTTGGAGGGGAATTATGGCTACACCTTC; cdr3_aa: CASSLEGNYGYTF; d_call: -; j_call: TRBJ1-2; v_call: TRBV7-9; clone_size: -
cdr3_nt: TGCGCCAGCAGCTTGGATCCACCTGATGAAAAACTGTTTTTT; cdr3_aa: CASSLDPPDEKLFF; d_call: -; j_call: TRBJ1-4; v_call: TRBV5-1; clone_size: -
cdr3_nt: TGTGCCAGTAAAACAGGAACCGGGGAGCTGTTTTTT; cdr3_aa: CASKTGTGELFF; d_call: -; j_call: TRBJ2-2; v_call: TRBV19; clone_size: few
cdr3_nt: TGCGCCAGCAGCCAAGGTCTAGCGGACCTCACAGATACGCAGTATTTT; cdr3_aa: CASSQGLADLTDTQYF; d_call: TRBD2; j_call: TRBJ2-3; v_call: TRBV4-3; clone_size: few
cdr3_nt: TGTGCCAGCAGTTTAACCGGACAGGGTAGCAATCAGCCCCAGCATTTT; cdr3_aa: CASSLTGQGSNQPQHF; d_call: TRBD1; j_call: TRBJ1-5; v_call: TRBV27; clone_size: once
cdr3_nt: TGTGCCAGCAGCTTAGGGAGCGGGGGAGAGACCCAGTACTTC; cdr3_aa: CASSLGSGGETQYF; d_call: TRBD2; j_call: TRBJ2-5; v_call: TRBV7-2; clone_size: -
cdr3_nt: TGCAGTGCTTCAGCGGTGGCTGAGCAGTTCTTC; cdr3_aa: CSASAVAEQFF; d_call: -; j_call: TRBJ2-1; v_call: TRBV20-1; clone_size: few
cdr3_nt: TGTGCCAGCAGCTTAAGTCGAGGGGCCAGTGGCACAGATACGCAGTATTTT; cdr3_aa: CASSLSRGASGTDTQYF; d_call: -; j_call: TRBJ2-3; v_call: TRBV7-2; clone_size: -
cdr3_nt: TGTGCCAGCAGCAAGGGACAGTTACTTCATGGCTACACCTTC; cdr3_aa: CASSKGQLLHGYTF; d_call: TRBD1; j_call: TRBJ1-2; v_call: TRBV7-2; clone_size: once